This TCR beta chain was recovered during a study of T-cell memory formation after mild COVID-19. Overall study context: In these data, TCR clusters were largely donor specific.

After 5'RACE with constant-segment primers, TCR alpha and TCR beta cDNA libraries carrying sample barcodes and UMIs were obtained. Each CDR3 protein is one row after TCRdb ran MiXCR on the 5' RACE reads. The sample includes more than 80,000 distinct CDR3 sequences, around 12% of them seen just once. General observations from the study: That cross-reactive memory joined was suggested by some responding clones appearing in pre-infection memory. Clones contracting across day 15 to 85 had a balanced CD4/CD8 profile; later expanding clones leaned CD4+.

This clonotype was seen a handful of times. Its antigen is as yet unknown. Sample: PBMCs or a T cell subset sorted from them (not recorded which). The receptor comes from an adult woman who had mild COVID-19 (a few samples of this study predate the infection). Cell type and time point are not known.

The CDR3: CASTLGTEAFF. In DNA, the CDR3 is TGTGCCAGCACCCTGGGTACTGAAGCTTTCTTT. V usage is TRBV12-3 or TRBV12-4 and J usage is TRBJ1-1; no firm D call. CDR3 size: 11 residues. Trimming removed 7 bases from V and 5 bases from J, with 8 bases in between.